Presented here are 25 T cell receptor beta chains from one specimen sequenced in a study of T-cell memory formation after mild COVID-19. From the 5' RACE reads, TCRdb called clonotypes with MiXCR, one entry per CDR3 protein. The sample lists more than 350,000 distinct CDR3 sequences; roughly 15% were seen once. The source material was PBMCs or a T cell subset sorted from them (not recorded which). The receptors were sampled from a young man who had mild COVID-19 (a few samples of this study predate the infection). Cell type and time point are not known.

Only a few counts were recorded for this clonotype. The genes are TRBV7-2 and TRBJ2-1; 7 positions match TRBD1. This CDR3 has 14 amino acids. V gave up 7 bases and J gave up 3 bases; unmatched junction bases: 6. Germline CDR1 reads SGHTA; CDR2 reads FQGNSA. The CDR3 spells CASTPAGGYNEQFF. In DNA, the CDR3 is TGTGCCAGCACCCCGGCAGGGGGCTACAATGAGCAGTTCTTC.

V usage is TRBV4-3 and J usage is TRBJ2-5, with D unclear. In germline, CDR1 is LGHNA, CDR2 YSLEER. Deletions cut 4 bases from V and 0 bases from J, with 6 bases between. The CDR3 covers 13 residues. The CDR3 sequence is CASSLTHQETQYF. DNA for the CDR3: TGCGCCAGCAGCCTGACTCACCAAGAGACCCAGTACTTC.

J is TRBJ2-1 and V is TRBV28; 8 positions agree with TRBD1. The CDR3 runs to 15 residues. Germline assignment: CDR1 MDHEN and CDR2 SYDVKM. Trimming cost V 5 bases and J 0 bases; bases outside gene matches: 3. CDR3 DNA sequence: TGTGCCAGCAGTACAGGGGGGCCCTCCTACAATGAGCAGTTCTTC. It codes for CASSTGGPSYNEQFF.

This clonotype was seen a few times. The chain links TRBV2 to TRBJ1-3; 10 bases fit TRBD1. V lost 11 bases and J lost 2; bases outside the gene matches: 9. The CDR3 spans 15 residues. Germline V lookup: CDR1 SNHLY, CDR2 FYNNEI. The chain's CDR3 is CAGRAGTGAGNTIYF. CDR3 nucleotides: TGTGCCGGACGAGCCGGGACAGGGGCTGGAAACACCATATATTTT.

V is TRBV3-1 and J is TRBJ1-6, with D hard to call. Trimming removed 3 bases at V and 7 bases at J, with 13 bases between. From germline, CDR1 is LGHDT and CDR2 YNNKEL (reference sequence). The CDR3 is made up of 15 amino acids. CDR3 in DNA: TGTGCCAGCAGCCAGGCATACAGAAGCAATTCACCCCTCCACTTT. It yields the protein CASSQAYRSNSPLHF.

This clonotype was observed once. This rearrangement joins TRBV9 to TRBJ2-3; possible D gene TRBD2, 5 bases. Trimming took 0 bases from V and 7 from J, leaving 12 bases between them. Germline V lookup: CDR1 SGDLS, CDR2 YYNGEE. The CDR3 totals 14 residues. CDR3 residues: CASSVGELKNTQYF. The CDR3 DNA sequence: TGTGCCAGCAGCGTAGGGGAGCTCAAAAATACGCAGTATTTT.

The CDR3 sequence: CASSMGQGLYEQYV. The DNA of the CDR3 is TGTGCCAGCAGCATGGGACAGGGGTTGTACGAGCAGTACGTC. The rearrangement links TRBV11-2 to TRBJ2-7; 10 bases match TRBD1. The CDR3 contains 14 residues. CDR1 is SGHAT, CDR2 FQNNGV, per germline. J lost 4 bases, V lost 5 bases, and 5 bases had no gene match.

CDR3 protein: CASSFGEYNEKLFF. DNA of the CDR3: TGCGCCAGCAGCTTCGGGGAATACAATGAAAAACTGTTTTTT. The V and J genes are TRBV5-1 and TRBJ1-4; the D is unclear. Trimming took 2 bases from V and 5 from J, leaving 10 bases between them. CDR3 length equals 14 residues. Germline V gene sequence: CDR1 SGHRS, CDR2 YFSETQ.

The J gene is TRBJ1-1, the V gene TRBV29-1; no definite D call. This CDR3 has 15 residues. Deletions cut 3 bases from V and 4 bases from J, with 18 bases between. Germline V gene data show CDR1 as SQVTM and CDR2 as ANQGSEA. CDR3 protein: CSVDRSGNVGTEAFF. The CDR3 coding sequence is TGCAGCGTTGATAGGAGTGGGAATGTGGGCACTGAAGCTTTCTTT.

This clonotype turned up a few times. The chain recombines TRBV6-2 or TRBV6-3 with TRBJ2-1, with D perhaps TRBD2 (5 bases). Germline assignment: CDR1 MNHEY and CDR2 SVGEGT. The CDR3 runs 12 residues. Trimming removed 8 bases from V and 10 bases from J, with 15 bases in between. This CDR3 is CASGWGVAEQFF. CDR3 bases: TGTGCCAGCGGATGGGGAGTGGCCGAGCAGTTCTTC.

V usage is TRBV12-3 or TRBV12-4 and J usage is TRBJ2-1, with D uncertain. The CDR3 covers 13 residues. The V gene lost 5 bases and the J gene lost 3 bases, with 8 bases spanning the gap. Here the CDR3 DNA reads TGTGCCAGCAGTACCACAAACTACAATGAGCAGTTCTTC. As protein: CASSTTNYNEQFF.

The table lists this clonotype with a few counts. The rearrangement uses TRBV18 and TRBJ1-1; TRBD1 is a possible D gene (5 bases). CDR3 length equals 15 residues. The germline gives CDR1 KGHSH, CDR2 LQKENI. Trimming pared 3 bases from V and 1 base from J, leaving 12 bases between. The CDR3 sequence: CASSPNVGGNTEAFF. Written as DNA, the CDR3 is TGTGCCAGCTCACCTAATGTGGGGGGGAACACTGAAGCTTTCTTT. Complete variable domain (other parts from reference TRBV18 and TRBJ1-1): NAGVMQNPRHLVRRRGQEARLRCSPMKGHSHVYWYRQLPEEGLKFMVYLQKENIIDESGMPKERFSAEFPKEGPSILRIQQVVRGDSAAYFCASSPNVGGNTEAFFGQGTRLTVV.

This sequence joins TRBV3-1 and TRBJ2-7; D remains ambiguous. CDR1 and CDR2 from the germline V gene are LGHDT and YNNKEL (reference sequence). The V and J ends lost 0 bases and 3 bases respectively, with 15 bases between them. CDR3 length: 16 amino acids. The CDR3 nucleotides read TGTGCCAGCAGCCAAGAGACGCGGAGATTAAGCTACGAGCAGTACTTC. Protein sequence: CASSQETRRLSYEQYF.

This clonotype was seen a handful of times. The rearrangement uses TRBV21-1 and TRBJ2-5; TRBD2 reflects the table's D call only, with no check against the DNA. TRBV21-1 represents a pseudogene. The CDR3 totals 14 residues. The CDR3 bases are TGTGCCAGCAGCCCGCAAGGAGGGAGAGAGACCCAGTACTTC. This encodes CASSPQGGRETQYF.

This clonotype has a handful of counts. This sequence joins TRBV15 and TRBJ1-2, with D possibly being TRBD1 (6 bases). There are 14 residues in the CDR3. V dropped 1 base and J dropped 6 bases, with 12 bases sitting between them. The germline gives CDR1 LNHNV, CDR2 YYDKDF (reference sequence). The CDR3 region has the DNA TGTGCCACCAGCAGAGCCGGGACAACCAATGGCTACACCTTC. Protein sequence: CATSRAGTTNGYTF.

The CDR3 DNA reads TGCAGTGCTAGCAGTAACTACGAGCAGTACGTC. It is translated as CSASSNYEQYV. V usage is TRBV20-1 and J usage is TRBJ2-7; D remains ambiguous. V lost 3 bases to trimming and J lost 3 bases, with 6 bases between them. The CDR3 sequence is 11 residues long. Germline CDR1 DFQATT, CDR2 SNEGSKA (reference sequence).

This clonotype was seen many times. CDR3 region: CASSQAEGRAATEAFF. In DNA, the CDR3 is TGCGCCAGCAGCCAGGCCGAGGGACGGGCGGCCACTGAAGCTTTCTTT. This chain links TRBV4-1 with TRBJ1-1; a possible D gene is TRBD1 (5 bases). The germline V gene encodes CDR1 MGHRA and CDR2 YSYEKL. The CDR3 is 16 residues long. V was clipped by 3 bases and J by 4 bases, with 18 bases between them.

This clonotype turned up a few times. The rearrangement joins TRBV12-3 or TRBV12-4 to TRBJ2-5; no reliable D call. CDR3 length: 14 residues. Trimming left V 7 bases short and J 1 base short, with 13 bases between. The CDR3 reads CASKGDNSQETQYF. The CDR3 nucleotides read TGTGCCAGCAAGGGCGACAACAGCCAAGAGACCCAGTACTTC.

V and J are TRBV7-2 and TRBJ1-1; no clear D gene. Germline CDR1 SGHTA, CDR2 FQGNSA. The CDR3 loop spans 14 amino acids. Trimming took off 0 bases at V and 7 bases at J, with 12 bases between the two ends. CDR3 sequence reads: CASSLATGRNEAFF. CDR3 coding DNA: TGTGCCAGCAGCTTAGCGACCGGGAGGAATGAAGCTTTCTTT. The entire variable domain, with the rest obtained from reference TRBV7-2 and TRBJ1-1, is as follows: GAGVSQSPSNKVTEKGKDVELRCDPISGHTALYWYRQSLGQGLEFLIYFQGNSAPDKSGLPSDRFSAERTGGSVSTLTIQRTQQEDSAVYLCASSLATGRNEAFFGQGTRLTVV.

The chain employs TRBV25-1 and TRBJ2-1; D not certain. CDR1 and CDR2 (germline): MGHDK, SYGVNS. There are 15 residues in the CDR3. V shed 2 bases and J shed 3 bases, with 11 bases lying between them. CDR3 in DNA: TGTGCCAGCAGTGAAGGGGTGGTTCTCTACAATGAGCAGTTCTTC. Its protein product is CASSEGVVLYNEQFF.

This chain joins TRBV7-9 and TRBJ2-7; 7 nucleotides line up with TRBD1. The CDR3 is 15 residues long. J lost 4 bases, V lost 1 base, and 7 bases had no gene match. Germline V lookup: CDR1 SEHNR, CDR2 FQNEAQ (reference sequence). CDR3 in amino acids: CASSLGQGDRYEQYV. The CDR3, as DNA: TGTGCCAGCAGCTTAGGACAGGGAGACCGTTACGAGCAGTACGTC.

The rearrangement links TRBV28 to TRBJ2-6, with D maybe TRBD2 (5 bases). CDR1 and CDR2 from the germline V gene are MDHEN and SYDVKM. The CDR3 spans 17 residues. V gave up 5 bases and J gave up 3 bases, with 17 bases separating them. CDR3 sequence: CASSLGRHGVGANVLTF. As DNA, the CDR3 is TGTGCCAGCAGTCTCGGTCGGCACGGGGTTGGGGCCAACGTCCTGACTTTC.

This clonotype was observed a few times. V is TRBV5-1 and J is TRBJ2-3; a possible D gene is TRBD1 (6 bases). CDR3 length: 15 residues. V was shortened by 4 bases and J by 2 bases, with 14 bases between the two germline ends. Germline V CDR1 and CDR2: SGHRS, YFSETQ. CDR3 DNA sequence: TGCGCCAGCAGCCGCTTGGACAGCAACACAGATACGCAGTATTTT. It specifies CASSRLDSNTDTQYF.

This clonotype appeared a few times. The chain employs TRBV6-2 or TRBV6-3 and TRBJ1-1; unclear D gene. The ends were cut back, 4 bases at V and 6 bases at J, with 15 bases in the middle. This CDR3 spans 14 amino acids. Germline V gene data show CDR1 as MNHEY and CDR2 as SVGEGT. CDR3 nucleotide sequence: TGTGCCAGCAGTTCGTCCGGGCCCCACGCTGAAGCTTTCTTT. Amino acid sequence: CASSSSGPHAEAFF.

This clonotype was seen only a few times. The chain employs TRBV11-2 and TRBJ1-1; D gene uncertain. V shed 3 bases and J shed 0 bases, with 8 bases lying between them. The CDR3 loop spans 14 amino acids. From germline, CDR1 is SGHAT and CDR2 FQNNGV. As DNA, the CDR3 is TGTGCCAGCAGCTTCGGTTTCCTGAACACTGAAGCTTTCTTT. As protein: CASSFGFLNTEAFF.